This T cell receptor (beta chain) is drawn from a study of spatial heterogeneity in lung cancer. Every TCR cDNA molecule bore its own unique molecular identifier. TCRdb reprocessed the 5' RACE reads via MiXCR and lists one record per CDR3 protein. The table includes about 43,000 distinct CDR3 sequences, 22% detected once. V dropped 1 base and J dropped 5 bases, with 14 bases sitting between them. The CDR3 has 15 residues. Per germline, CDR1 LGHNA and CDR2 YNFKEQ. Documented time point: blood at routine non-recurrence follow-up after resection. The input material, whole RNA from tumor, nontumor lung or frozen PBMC, was sequenced unsorted. Remarks on this clonotype: Its specificity is not known.

Study-wide findings and caveats: At tumor resection, ubiquitous expanded TCRs were detected in blood more often than later.

V gene TRBV4-2 combines with J gene TRBJ1-1; D possibly corresponds to TRBD1 (6 bases). The sequenced sample was PBMCs, obtained at follow-up. This TCR came from a female donor with early-stage non-small cell lung cancer. The DNA of the CDR3 is TGTGCCAGCAGCCAAGTCAGCTCAGGGGAAACTGAAGCTTTCTTT. It translates to CASSQVSSGETEAFF.